A single T cell receptor beta chain is shown here with its context. TCRdb's copy holds only in-frame clones and misses some; the assay was immunoSEQ multiplex PCR. Here the sample spans 90,000 or so clones, 88% being singletons. This sample stems from a study of blood T cell repertoires in COVID-19. V shed 0 bases and J shed 2 bases, with 6 bases lying between them. The CDR3 totals 14 residues. Per the germline V gene, CDR1 is SGDLS and CDR2 is YYNGEE. Sequencing was carried out using peripheral blood. The rearrangement links TRBV9 to TRBJ2-1, with D maybe TRBD2 (6 bases). The clonotype comes from an older man with acute or convalescent COVID-19. The CDR3 region has the DNA TGTGCCAGCAGCGTAGGCGGGGCCTACAATGAGCAGTTCTTC. Protein: CASSVGGAYNEQFF.